These 19 T cell receptor beta chains share one sample of origin, sequenced in a study of brain T cells in children with intractable seizures. Clones were read by immunoSEQ multiplex PCR, and TCRdb kept only the in-frame ones, dropping some. The sample records 340,000 or so clones, over 90% being singletons. Time point indicated: blood from clinic visit 5 months post-surgery; TSC patient then seizure free. The sample consisted of peripheral blood, taken 4 to 6 months after surgery. The receptors here all came from a boy under two years old with tuberous sclerosis and intractable seizures.

This chain links TRBV2 with TRBJ1-4; D may be TRBD1 (6 bases). The CDR3 is 15 residues long. Germline assignment: CDR1 SNHLY and CDR2 FYNNEI. V lost 8 bases and J 8 bases, leaving 21 bases between the germline ends. The CDR3 sequence: CASYDSGAGEEKLFF. CDR3 DNA sequence: TGTGCCAGCTACGACTCGGGAGCAGGGGAAGAAAAACTGTTTTTT.

The rearrangement joins TRBV15 to TRBJ2-7, with TRBD2 identical over 9 bases. Germline V CDR1 and CDR2: LNHNV, YYDKDF (reference sequence). V lost 4 bases and J lost 7; bases outside the gene matches: 5. The CDR3 covers 13 residues. CDR3 coding DNA: TGTGCCACCAGCAACGGACTAGCGTATGAGCAGTACTTC. This encodes CATSNGLAYEQYF.

The V and J genes are TRBV9 and TRBJ2-5, with TRBD2 identical over 7 bases. The germline gives CDR1 SGDLS, CDR2 YYNGEE. This CDR3 has 15 amino acids. The trim removed 7 bases at V and 0 bases at J, leaving 9 bases unmatched. CDR3 residues: CASAPFAGDQETQYF. The DNA for the CDR3 is TGTGCCAGCGCCCCCTTTGCGGGGGACCAAGAGACCCAGTACTTC.

The rearrangement links TRBV20-1 to TRBJ1-3, with no clear D. The germline V and J ends were trimmed by 3 bases and 5 bases, with 11 bases remaining between them. Germline V gives CDR1 DFQATT, CDR2 SNEGSKA (reference sequence). The CDR3 length is 13 residues. The CDR3 DNA is TGCAGTGCTAGTAGCCCTTCCAGAAACACCATATATTTT. Protein product: CSASSPSRNTIYF.

DNA of the CDR3: TGTGCCAGCAGCTTAGCTGAGCCCCGGGACTATGGCTACACCTTC. The encoded protein is CASSLAEPRDYGYTF. The genes are TRBV7-9 and TRBJ1-2; D uncertain. The CDR3 consists of 15 residues. Trimming cost V 0 bases and J 3 bases, with 11 bases left between them. Germline CDR1 and CDR2: SEHNR and FQNEAQ (reference sequence).

This clone was seen only once. This is likely a read error, given that the CDR3 carries no conserved phenylalanine or tryptophan at its end. The limits of the CDR3 on the DNA are not certain, so only TCRdb's listed CDR3 is given. The chain's CDR3 is CASTEDKN. The chain uses TRBV27 and TRBJ2-7; the table calls TRBD1, which could not be checked here. The CDR3 numbers 8 amino acids, ends counted. CDR1 MNHEY and CDR2 SMNVEV come from the germline V gene (reference sequence).

The chain couples TRBV4-1 to TRBJ1-6; D gene ambiguous. CDR3 length: 15 residues. V lost 1 base to trimming and J lost 7 bases, with 11 bases between them. Germline CDR1 reads MGHRA; CDR2 reads YSYEKL. CDR3 DNA sequence: TGCGCCAGCAGCCAAGGGCGGTTGGGGAATTCACCCCTCCACTTT. Its protein product is CASSQGRLGNSPLHF.

V is TRBV7-9 and J is TRBJ1-1; D is possibly TRBD1 (5 bases). The ends were cut back, 6 bases at V and 5 bases at J, with 10 bases in the middle. The length of the CDR3 is 12 residues. The germline gives CDR1 SEHNR, CDR2 FQNEAQ (reference sequence). CDR3 nucleotide sequence: TGTGCCAGCAGTTACGGGGGGACTGAAGCTTTCTTT. It codes for CASSYGGTEAFF.

Concerning this clone: Distinct nucleotide sequences in the sample also encode this CDR3. V and J are TRBV18 and TRBJ2-7; 7 bases map to TRBD1. V lost 2 bases, J lost 2 bases, and 3 bases stayed unmatched. This CDR3 has 14 amino acids. Germline V gene lookup returns CDR1 KGHSH and CDR2 LQKENI. The DNA of the CDR3 is TGTGCCAGCTCACCAAGACAGGGAACCTACGAGCAGTACTTC. Its translation is CASSPRQGTYEQYF.

The rearrangement links TRBV11-3 to TRBJ1-2, with TRBD1 as a possible D gene (5 bases). V was cut by 10 bases and J by 3 bases, with 12 bases left in between. The germline CDR1 and CDR2 sequences are SGHNT and YENEEA. The CDR3 has 12 residues. The CDR3 sequence is CAILRDYYGYTF. Written as DNA, the CDR3 is TGTGCCATCCTCAGGGATTACTATGGCTACACCTTC.

The chain joins TRBV5-1 to TRBJ1-3; no clear D. The CDR3 consists of 17 residues. Trimming took 4 bases from V and 2 from J, leaving 19 bases between them. CDR1 SGHRS and CDR2 YFSETQ come from the germline V gene. Written as DNA, the CDR3 is TGCGCCAGCAGCCCCAGTGGTCTCCCTCTGGCTGGAAACACCATATATTTT. Encoded protein: CASSPSGLPLAGNTIYF. Full variable domain (missing parts from reference TRBV5-1 and TRBJ1-3): KAGVTQTPRYLIKTRGQQVTLSCSPISGHRSVSWYQQTPGQGLQFLFEYFSETQRNKGNFPGRFSGRQFSNSRSEMNVSTLELGDSALYLCASSPSGLPLAGNTIYFGEGSWLTVV.

V gene TRBV4-2 combines with J gene TRBJ1-4, with a tentative D call TRBD1 (6 bases). V lost 2 bases and J lost 8, with 18 bases in between. In germline, CDR1 is LGHNA, CDR2 YNFKEQ. The CDR3 spans 16 residues. The CDR3 region is CASSQRNTWGTEKLFF. For the CDR3, the DNA is TGTGCCAGCAGCCAACGTAATACCTGGGGGACAGAAAAACTGTTTTTT.

V and J are TRBV5-1 and TRBJ2-7, with D possibly TRBD1 on 5 matching bases. Germline V CDR1 and CDR2: SGHRS, YFSETQ. The CDR3 has 15 amino acids. The V gene lost 3 bases and the J gene lost 2 bases, with 15 bases spanning the gap. CDR3 coding DNA: TGCGCCAGCAGCTCAGGGATTCTGGCCACCTACGAGCAGTACTTC. Its protein product is CASSSGILATYEQYF.

The rearrangement joins TRBV21-1 to TRBJ2-7. TRBV21-1 is assigned pseudogene status. This CDR3 is 14 amino acids long. The CDR3 sequence is CASSKVSTEKEQYF. The CDR3 DNA is TGTGCCAGCAGCAAAGTCTCTACGGAAAAGGAGCAGTACTTC.

The chain links TRBV3-1 (or the pseudogene TRBV3-2) to TRBJ1-1, with TRBD1 as a possible D gene (6 bases). The CDR3 is made up of 12 amino acids. The ends were cut back, 6 bases at V and 6 bases at J, with 11 bases in the middle. CDR1 and CDR2 from the germline V gene are LGHDT and YNNKEL (reference sequence). The CDR3 here is CASSHRASEAFF. DNA of the CDR3: TGTGCCAGCAGTCACAGGGCGTCTGAAGCTTTCTTT.

The J gene is TRBJ2-1, the V gene TRBV19; 8 positions agree with TRBD1. The V and J ends lost 5 bases and 1 base, in that order; junction bases with no gene match: 4. The CDR3 covers 15 residues. CDR1 is LNHDA, CDR2 SQIVND, per germline (reference sequence). This CDR3 reads CASSETGASYNEQFF. DNA for the CDR3: TGTGCCAGTAGTGAGACAGGGGCTTCCTACAATGAGCAGTTCTTC.

The chain recombines TRBV5-1 with TRBJ2-7; D is ambiguous. V was pared by 4 bases and J by 3 bases, with 17 bases between. The germline gives CDR1 SGHRS, CDR2 YFSETQ. This CDR3 is built from 15 residues. The CDR3 reads CASSPNYGPHYEQYF. DNA for the CDR3: TGCGCCAGCAGCCCGAATTACGGGCCCCACTACGAGCAGTACTTC. Combining the CDR3 with reference TRBV5-1 and TRBJ2-7 gives the whole variable domain KAGVTQTPRYLIKTRGQQVTLSCSPISGHRSVSWYQQTPGQGLQFLFEYFSETQRNKGNFPGRFSGRQFSNSRSEMNVSTLELGDSALYLCASSPNYGPHYEQYFGPGTRLTVT.

The chain recombines TRBV7-2 with TRBJ2-1; no clear D. This CDR3 region has 15 residues. Trimming removed 2 bases from V and 1 base from J, with 9 bases in between. CDR1 and CDR2 from the germline V gene are SGHTA and FQGNSA. The chain's CDR3 is CASSLNPTSYNEQFF. As DNA, the CDR3 is TGTGCCAGCAGCTTAAACCCAACTTCCTACAATGAGCAGTTCTTC.

As for this clone: An end of the junction does not agree with germline; a read error may underlie this. The chain employs TRBV7-7 and TRBJ2-7; 12 positions match TRBD2. Looked up from germline, CDR1 is SSHAT and CDR2 is FNYEAQ (reference sequence). This CDR3 is 15 amino acids long. The DNA for the CDR3 is TGTGCTAGCAGCAACGGACTAGCGGGAACCCACGAGCAGTACTTC. Residues: CASSNGLAGTHEQYF. Full variable domain (outside the CDR3, taken from reference TRBV7-7 and TRBJ2-7): GAGVSQSPRYKVTKRGQDVTLRCDPISSHATLYWYQQALGQGPEFLTYFNYEAQPDKSGLPSDRFSAERPEGSISTLTIQRTEQRDSAMYRCASSNGLAGTHEQYFGPGTRLTVT.